The 30 T cell receptor beta chains below come from one sample, sequenced in a study of blood T cell repertoires in COVID-19. Produced via immunoSEQ multiplex PCR; TCRdb's table is partial and in-frame only. The sample holds approximately 210,000 clones, 88% seen once. Sequencing input: peripheral blood. These TCRs come from a man in his 70s with acute or convalescent COVID-19.

The chain has TRBV7-9 and TRBJ2-3, with 13 bases fitting TRBD2. The CDR3 runs 16 residues. Germline assignment: CDR1 SEHNR and CDR2 FQNEAQ (reference sequence). V lost 10 bases and J lost 1; bases outside the gene matches: 8. CDR3 protein: CATPGLAGPGTDTQYF. CDR3 in DNA: TGTGCCACCCCGGGACTAGCGGGACCCGGCACAGATACGCAGTATTTT.

V usage is TRBV5-1 and J usage is TRBJ2-2; TRBD1 matches at 7 bases. Germline V CDR1 and CDR2: SGHRS, YFSETQ. The CDR3 is 16 amino acids. V lost 4 bases, J lost 2 bases, and 8 bases stayed unmatched. CDR3 sequence reads: CASSVTGVQNTGELFF. In DNA, the CDR3 is TGCGCCAGCAGCGTAACAGGGGTGCAAAACACCGGGGAGCTGTTTTTT.

This clone was seen once. The chain uses TRBV14 and TRBJ2-1, with D possibly matching TRBD2 (6 bases). This CDR3 is built from 15 residues. The V and J ends lost 0 bases and 5 bases respectively, with 11 bases between them. The germline V gene has CDR1 SGHDN and CDR2 FVKESK. CDR3 nucleotides: TGTGCCAGCAGCCAAGAGGGGCGGGAAGACAATGAGCAGTTCTTC. Its translation: CASSQEGREDNEQFF. The full variable domain, in which reference TRBV14 and TRBJ2-1 provide the parts outside the CDR3, is EAGVTQFPSHSVIEKGQTVTLRCDPISGHDNLYWYRRVMGKEIKFLLHFVKESKQDESGMPNNRFLAERTGGTYSTLKVQPAELEDSGVYFCASSQEGREDNEQFFGPGTRLTVL.

This chain connects TRBV24-1 to TRBJ2-6; no firm D call. Germline values: CDR1 KGHDR, CDR2 SFDVKD. The V end lost 4 bases, the J end lost 0 bases, and 15 bases lay between the germline ends. The CDR3 consists of 18 residues. The CDR3 nucleotides read TGTGCCACCAGTGACGCGTTATCCACCCGCTCTGGGGCCAACGTCCTGACTTTC. Translating it yields CATSDALSTRSGANVLTF.

V usage is TRBV7-9 and J usage is TRBJ1-2; D is undetermined. In germline, CDR1 is SEHNR, CDR2 FQNEAQ (reference sequence). The V gene lost 1 base and the J gene lost 2 bases, with 8 bases spanning the gap. The CDR3 spans 14 residues. The CDR3 DNA reads as TGTGCCAGCAGCTTAGGGGGAGTGAACTATGGCTACACCTTC. Encoded protein: CASSLGGVNYGYTF.

The gene calls are TRBV5-1 and TRBJ2-3, with D hard to call. There are 14 residues in the CDR3. V shed 1 base and J shed 2 bases, with 8 bases lying between them. CDR1 and CDR2 from the germline V gene are SGHRS and YFSETQ. The CDR3 is CASSLNLVTDTQYF. In DNA form, the CDR3 reads TGCGCCAGCAGCTTGAATCTAGTCACAGATACGCAGTATTTT.

The V call is TRBV6-6, the J call TRBJ2-1; D ambiguous. The germline V gene has CDR1 MNHNY and CDR2 SVGAGI (reference sequence). The CDR3 consists of 11 residues. The ends were cut back, 2 bases at V and 6 bases at J, with 2 bases in the middle. The CDR3, as DNA: TGTGCCAGCAGTTACCTCAATGAGCAGTTCTTC. Translation gives CASSYLNEQFF.

The V call is TRBV7-2, the J call TRBJ1-5; D gene unclear. The ends were cut back, 4 bases at V and 5 bases at J, with 12 bases in the middle. The CDR3 contains 14 residues. CDR1 and CDR2 (germline): SGHTA, FQGNSA. CDR3 in DNA: TGTGCCAGCAGCTCCCTCACTTTGGATCAGCCCCAGCATTTT. Translating gives CASSSLTLDQPQHF.

This clone was recorded once. The V gene is TRBV9, the J gene TRBJ2-3; TRBD2 is a possible D gene (6 bases). There are 16 residues in the CDR3. Between the trimmed V and J ends, which lost 0 bases and 0 bases, there was a span of 11 bases. CDR1 and CDR2 (germline): SGDLS, YYNGEE. This CDR3 reads CASSVGDSLSTDTQYF. CDR3 bases: TGTGCCAGCAGCGTAGGGGACTCCCTGAGCACAGATACGCAGTATTTT. The variable domain in full, completed from reference TRBV9 and TRBJ2-3, reads DSGVTQTPKHLITATGQRVTLRCSPRSGDLSVYWYQQSLDQGLQFLIQYYNGEERAKGNILERFSAQQFPDLHSELNLSSLELGDSALYFCASSVGDSLSTDTQYFGPGTRLTVL.

The V gene is TRBV9, the J gene TRBJ2-5; TRBD2 matches 9 bases. J was trimmed by 5 bases and V by 4 bases; bases with no gene match: 9. The CDR3 spans 15 residues. Germline V gene data show CDR1 as SGDLS and CDR2 as YYNGEE. In nucleotides, the CDR3 is TGTGCCAGCAGCCAGGCGGCGGGAGGGGGGGAGACCCAGTACTTC. Its protein product is CASSQAAGGGETQYF.

The rearrangement uses TRBV11-2 and TRBJ1-4, with D possibly TRBD1 on 5 matching bases. V was cut by 5 bases and J by 1 base, with 20 bases left in between. Germline V gene lookup returns CDR1 SGHAT and CDR2 FQNNGV. There are 18 residues in the CDR3. DNA for the CDR3: TGTGCCAGCAGCGCCCGTCAGGGTAGAAGAAAAACTAATGAAAAACTGTTTTTT. Translated: CASSARQGRRKTNEKLFF.

This chain joins TRBV27 and TRBJ2-7, with 10 bases that match TRBD2. The CDR3 is made up of 15 amino acids. Trimming removed 5 bases from V and 9 bases from J; junction bases left unmatched: 13. The germline CDR1 and CDR2 sequences are MNHEY and SMNVEV (reference sequence). The CDR3 spells CASSPRGLAGAVQYF. CDR3 DNA: TGTGCCAGCAGTCCCCGGGGTCTAGCGGGAGCAGTGCAGTACTTC.

The chain recombines TRBV18 with TRBJ2-1, with 13 nucleotides matching TRBD2. Germline V gene lookup returns CDR1 KGHSH and CDR2 LQKENI. Germline trimming cut 2 bases from V and 9 bases from J; bases unmatched to any gene: 7. The CDR3 sequence is 16 residues long. CDR3 sequence (DNA): TGTGCCAGCTCACCAGGACTAGCGGGAGCCCTAGGTGAGCAGTTCTTC. Amino acids: CASSPGLAGALGEQFF.

The chain combines TRBV5-1 with TRBJ2-6; D may be TRBD1 (7 bases). Germline-derived CDR1 and CDR2 are SGHRS and YFSETQ. Trimming took off 3 bases at V and 0 bases at J, with 10 bases between the two ends. CDR3 size: 16 residues. The CDR3 here is CASSWGDSSGANVLTF. CDR3 nucleotides: TGCGCCAGCAGCTGGGGGGACAGCTCTGGGGCCAACGTCCTGACTTTC.

This sequence joins TRBV3-1 (or the pseudogene TRBV3-2) and TRBJ1-6; D unresolved. Deletions cut 0 bases from V and 5 bases from J, with 8 bases between. Per germline, CDR1 LGHDT and CDR2 YNNKEL (reference sequence). The CDR3 extends over 15 amino acids. The CDR3 DNA reads as TGTGCCAGCAGCCAAGACGTAACACATAATTCACCCCTCCACTTT. It specifies CASSQDVTHNSPLHF.

The rearrangement joins TRBV15 to TRBJ2-1; 7 bases agree with TRBD2. V lost 5 bases and J lost 3; bases outside the gene matches: 4. The V gene's germline CDR1 is LNHNV and CDR2 YYDKDF (reference sequence). The CDR3 covers 14 residues. DNA of the CDR3: TGTGCCACCAGCGGCGGGAGTAGCTACAATGAGCAGTTCTTC. It specifies CATSGGSSYNEQFF.

The gene calls are TRBV2 and TRBJ1-1; D may be TRBD1 (6 bases). V lost 7 bases and J lost 5, with 20 bases in between. This CDR3 comprises 15 residues. The germline V gene encodes CDR1 SNHLY and CDR2 FYNNEI. Written as DNA, the CDR3 is TGTGCCAGCAACCTCGATGGGGGGGCGCAAACTGAAGCTTTCTTT. Translating gives CASNLDGGAQTEAFF.

In its sample, this clone was seen a few times. The chain joins TRBV28 to TRBJ2-2; D uncertain. The germline CDR1 and CDR2 sequences are MDHEN and SYDVKM. V lost 5 bases to trimming and J lost 9 bases, with 10 bases between them. The CDR3 has 12 amino acids. The CDR3 nucleotides are TGTGCCAGCAGTCCAGAGGCCAGGGAGCTGTTTTTT. This gives the protein CASSPEARELFF.

This chain joins TRBV4-2 and TRBJ2-7; TRBD2 is a possible D gene (5 bases). The V gene lost 1 base and the J gene lost 4 bases, with 11 bases spanning the gap. This CDR3 has 14 amino acids. Per the germline V gene, CDR1 is LGHNA and CDR2 is YNFKEQ. The CDR3 sequence: CASSQARLAYEQYF. In DNA form, the CDR3 reads TGTGCCAGCAGCCAAGCGCGTCTAGCTTACGAGCAGTACTTC.

This chain uses TRBV5-1 with TRBJ2-5, with 7 bases identical to TRBD1. The junction had 10 bases not matched to a gene; V was cut back by 3 bases and J by 2 bases. The CDR3 length is 16 residues. Germline V lookup: CDR1 SGHRS, CDR2 YFSETQ. The CDR3 coding sequence is TGCGCCAGCAGCTACGGAAACCGGGACAGACAAGAGACCCAGTACTTC. As protein: CASSYGNRDRQETQYF.

This clone was seen a few times. The rearrangement links TRBV6-6 to TRBJ2-7; 7 bases are a match to TRBD1. This CDR3 has 14 amino acids. The V and J ends lost 6 bases and 3 bases, in that order; junction bases with no gene match: 8. The germline CDR1 and CDR2 sequences are MNHNY and SVGAGI (reference sequence). CDR3 sequence: CASRPRQGFYEQYF. The CDR3 nucleotides read TGTGCCAGCAGGCCCCGACAGGGTTTCTACGAGCAGTACTTC.

V gene TRBV7-9 combines with J gene TRBJ2-1, with 9 bases matching TRBD1. V gave up 4 bases and J gave up 12 bases; unmatched junction bases: 10. Germline CDR1 and CDR2: SEHNR and FQNEAQ (reference sequence). The CDR3 has 14 amino acids. The CDR3 DNA reads as TGTGCCAGCAGCTCCCGGGACAGGGTCTATGGGCAGTTCTTC. This gives the protein CASSSRDRVYGQFF.

The rearrangement uses TRBV28 and TRBJ1-6; TRBD1 might be the D (6 bases). Germline V gene data show CDR1 as MDHEN and CDR2 as SYDVKM. Trimming took off 6 bases at V and 7 bases at J, with 16 bases between the two ends. The CDR3 runs to 15 residues. CDR3 protein: CASRPSGRGNSPLHF. CDR3 DNA: TGTGCCAGCAGGCCCTCCGGCAGGGGCAATTCACCCCTCCACTTT.

The chain joins TRBV5-5 to TRBJ1-5; D may be TRBD1 (5 bases). Germline V gene data show CDR1 as SGHKS and CDR2 as YYEKEE (reference sequence). V was shortened by 5 bases and J by 0 bases, with 15 bases between the two germline ends. This CDR3 has 16 residues. CDR3 in amino acids: CASSFTGGYSNQPQHF. The CDR3 nucleotides are TGTGCCAGCAGTTTTACCGGGGGATATAGCAATCAGCCCCAGCATTTT.

The chain joins TRBV7-9 to TRBJ2-1; TRBD1 agrees at 8 bases. V lost 1 base, J lost 0 bases, and 2 bases stayed unmatched. In germline, CDR1 is SEHNR, CDR2 FQNEAQ (reference sequence). This CDR3 is 16 amino acids long. Here the CDR3 DNA reads TGTGCCAGCAGCTTAGGTACAGGGGGCTCCTACAATGAGCAGTTCTTC. As protein: CASSLGTGGSYNEQFF.

The chain links TRBV5-4 to TRBJ2-7; 11 nucleotides align to TRBD2. CDR3 length: 15 amino acids. Germline V CDR1 and CDR2: SGHNT, YYREEE (reference sequence). J gave up 6 bases and V 0 bases, and 5 bases lay outside the gene matches. The CDR3 loop is CASSLALAGVGEQYF. DNA for the CDR3: TGTGCCAGCAGCTTGGCACTAGCGGGAGTAGGCGAGCAGTACTTC.

The rearrangement joins TRBV27 to TRBJ2-1; 10 nucleotides agree with TRBD2. Per the germline V gene, CDR1 is MNHEY and CDR2 is SMNVEV (reference sequence). V lost 5 bases and J lost 4; bases outside the gene matches: 11. The CDR3 spans 17 residues. The CDR3 nucleotides are TGTGCCAGCAGTAATAATCTAGCGGGAGACCTTTACAATGAGCAGTTCTTC. It translates to CASSNNLAGDLYNEQFF.

The J gene is TRBJ2-5, the V gene TRBV7-2; 7 bases are a match to TRBD1. This CDR3 comprises 14 residues. Losses at the gene ends were 4 bases for V and 3 bases for J; bases not matched to a gene: 5. Germline V gene data show CDR1 as SGHTA and CDR2 as FQGNSA. The CDR3 sequence: CASSYPQGKETQYF. In nucleotides, the CDR3 is TGTGCCAGCAGCTATCCACAGGGGAAAGAGACCCAGTACTTC.

The rearrangement uses TRBV4-2 and TRBJ2-3; 12 nucleotides align to TRBD2. The CDR3 length is 15 residues. V lost 1 base to trimming and J lost 4 bases; unmatched junction nucleotides: 0. Germline-derived CDR1 and CDR2 are LGHNA and YNFKEQ. CDR3 sequence (DNA): TGTGCCAGCAGCCAAGGACTAGCGGGAGCAGATACGCAGTATTTT. This gives the protein CASSQGLAGADTQYF.

This rearrangement joins TRBV5-6 to TRBJ1-2; 9 bases line up with TRBD1. Germline loops: CDR1 SGHDT, CDR2 YYEEEE. This CDR3 is built from 14 residues. V shed 4 bases, J shed 7 bases, and the junction held 8 bases outside the gene matches. Written as DNA, the CDR3 is TGTGCCAGCAGCGGCCGGGACAGGGCGGGTGGCTACACCTTC. As protein: CASSGRDRAGGYTF. Based on the CDR3 plus reference TRBV5-6 and TRBJ1-2, the full variable domain is DAGVTQSPTHLIKTRGQQVTLRCSPKSGHDTVSWYQQALGQGPQFIFQYYEEEERQRGNFPDRFSGHQFPNYSSELNVNALLLGDSALYLCASSGRDRAGGYTFGSGTRLTVV.